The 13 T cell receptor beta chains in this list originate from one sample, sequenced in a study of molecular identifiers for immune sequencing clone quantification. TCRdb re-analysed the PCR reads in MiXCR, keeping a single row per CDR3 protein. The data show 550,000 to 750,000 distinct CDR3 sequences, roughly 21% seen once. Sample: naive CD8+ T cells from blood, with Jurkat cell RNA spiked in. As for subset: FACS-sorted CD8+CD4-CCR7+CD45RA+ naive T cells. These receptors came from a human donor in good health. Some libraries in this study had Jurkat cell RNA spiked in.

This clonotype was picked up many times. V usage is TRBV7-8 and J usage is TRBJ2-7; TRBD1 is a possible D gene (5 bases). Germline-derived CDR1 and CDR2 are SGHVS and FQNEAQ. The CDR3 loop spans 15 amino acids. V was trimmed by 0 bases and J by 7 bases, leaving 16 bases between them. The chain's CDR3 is CASSLARKTAWEQYF. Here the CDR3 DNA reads TGTGCCAGCAGCTTAGCGCGTAAGACAGCCTGGGAGCAGTACTTC.

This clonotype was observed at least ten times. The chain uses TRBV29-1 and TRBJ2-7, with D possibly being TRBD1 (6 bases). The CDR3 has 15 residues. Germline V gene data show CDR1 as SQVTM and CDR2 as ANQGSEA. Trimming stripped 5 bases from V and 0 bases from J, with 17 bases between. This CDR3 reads CSVKGPWDNSYEQYF. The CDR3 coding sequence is TGCAGCGTTAAGGGACCGTGGGACAACTCCTACGAGCAGTACTTC.

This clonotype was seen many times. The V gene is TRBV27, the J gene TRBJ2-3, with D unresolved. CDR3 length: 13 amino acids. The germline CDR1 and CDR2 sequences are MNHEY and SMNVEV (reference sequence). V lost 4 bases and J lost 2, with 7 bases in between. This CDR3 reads CASSSFHTDTQYF. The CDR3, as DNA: TGTGCCAGCAGTTCATTCCACACAGATACGCAGTATTTT.

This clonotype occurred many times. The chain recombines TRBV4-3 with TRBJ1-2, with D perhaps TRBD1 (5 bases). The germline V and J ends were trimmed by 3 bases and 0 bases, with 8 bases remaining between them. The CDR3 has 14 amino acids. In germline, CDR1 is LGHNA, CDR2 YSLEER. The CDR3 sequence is CASSQGPANYGYTF. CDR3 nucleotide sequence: TGCGCCAGCAGCCAGGGACCGGCTAACTATGGCTACACCTTC.

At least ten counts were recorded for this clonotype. As DNA, the CDR3 is TGCAGTGCTAGAGATCTCGGTGATGAAAAACTGTTTTTT. It translates to CSARDLGDEKLFF. The V and J genes are TRBV20-1 and TRBJ1-4; D not resolved. V lost 0 bases to trimming and J lost 6 bases, with 8 bases between them. CDR3 length: 13 residues. CDR1 is DFQATT and CDR2 is SNEGSKA in the germline V gene (reference sequence).

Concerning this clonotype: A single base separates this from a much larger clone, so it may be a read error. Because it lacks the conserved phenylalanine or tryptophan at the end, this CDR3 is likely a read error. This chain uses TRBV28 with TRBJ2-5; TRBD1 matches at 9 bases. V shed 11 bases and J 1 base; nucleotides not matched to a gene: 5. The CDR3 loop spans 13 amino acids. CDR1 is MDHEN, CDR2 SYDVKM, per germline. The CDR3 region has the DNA TGTGCCGGAAGACAGGGGGGCCAAGAGACCCAGTACTAC. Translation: CAGRQGGQETQYY.

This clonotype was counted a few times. Here the CDR3 reads CASSGLAETQYF. The CDR3 nucleotides read TGTGCCAGCAGTGGTTTAGCGGAGACCCAGTACTTC. The rearrangement uses TRBV6-1 and TRBJ2-5, with a possible D match to TRBD2 (5 bases). Trimming removed 4 bases at V and 5 bases at J, with 8 bases between. Germline CDR1 reads MNHNS; CDR2 reads SASEGT. The CDR3 loop spans 12 amino acids.

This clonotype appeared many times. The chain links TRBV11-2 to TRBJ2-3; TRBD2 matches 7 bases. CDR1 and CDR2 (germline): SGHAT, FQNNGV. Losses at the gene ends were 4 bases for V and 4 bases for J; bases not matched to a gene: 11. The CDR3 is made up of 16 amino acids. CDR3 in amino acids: CASSYRGASGPDTQYF. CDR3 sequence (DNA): TGTGCCAGCAGCTATCGTGGGGCTAGCGGCCCAGATACGCAGTATTTT.

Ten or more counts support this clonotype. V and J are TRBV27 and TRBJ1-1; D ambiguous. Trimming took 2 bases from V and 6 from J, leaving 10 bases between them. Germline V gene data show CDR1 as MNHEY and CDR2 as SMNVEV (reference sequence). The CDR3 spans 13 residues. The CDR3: CASSLRSHAEAFF. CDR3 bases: TGTGCCAGCAGTTTAAGGTCCCACGCTGAAGCTTTCTTT.

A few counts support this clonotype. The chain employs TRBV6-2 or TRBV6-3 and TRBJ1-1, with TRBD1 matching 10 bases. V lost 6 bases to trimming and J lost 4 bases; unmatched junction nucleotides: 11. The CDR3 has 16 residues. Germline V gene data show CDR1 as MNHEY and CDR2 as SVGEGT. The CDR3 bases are TGTGCCAGCAGCTCCCTCGGGACAGGGGAGCCCACTGAAGCTTTCTTT. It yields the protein CASSSLGTGEPTEAFF.

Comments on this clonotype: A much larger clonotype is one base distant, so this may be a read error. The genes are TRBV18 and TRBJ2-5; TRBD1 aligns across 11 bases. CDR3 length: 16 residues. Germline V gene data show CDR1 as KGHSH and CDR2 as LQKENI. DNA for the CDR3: TGTGCCGGCTCATTCTCGGACAGGGGGCAACGAGAGACCCAGTACTTC. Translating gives CAGSFSDRGQRETQYF. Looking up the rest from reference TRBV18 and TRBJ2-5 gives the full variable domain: NAGVMQNPRHLVRRRGQEARLRCSPMKGHSHVYWYRQLPEEGLKFMVYLQKENIIDESGMPKERFSAEFPKEGPSILRIQQVVRGDSAAYFCAGSFSDRGQRETQYFGPGTRLLVL.

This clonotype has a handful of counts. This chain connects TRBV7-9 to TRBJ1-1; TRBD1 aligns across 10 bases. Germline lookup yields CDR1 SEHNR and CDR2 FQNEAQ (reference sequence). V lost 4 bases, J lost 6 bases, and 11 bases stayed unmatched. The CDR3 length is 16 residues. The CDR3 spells CASSSTPGQGIPEAFF. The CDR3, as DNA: TGTGCCAGCAGCTCGACTCCGGGACAGGGGATACCTGAAGCTTTCTTT. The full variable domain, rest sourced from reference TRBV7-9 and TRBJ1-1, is DTGVSQNPRHKITKRGQNVTFRCDPISEHNRLYWYRQTLGQGPEFLTYFQNEAQLEKSRLLSDRFSAERPKGSFSTLEIQRTEQGDSAMYLCASSSTPGQGIPEAFFGQGTRLTVV.

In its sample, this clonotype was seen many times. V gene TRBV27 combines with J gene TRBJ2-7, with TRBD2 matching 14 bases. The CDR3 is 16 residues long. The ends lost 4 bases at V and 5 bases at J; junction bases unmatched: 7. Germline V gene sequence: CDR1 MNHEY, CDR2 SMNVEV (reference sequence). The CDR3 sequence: CASSSLGTSGSNEQYF. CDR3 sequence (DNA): TGTGCCAGCAGTTCCCTCGGGACTAGCGGGAGCAACGAGCAGTACTTC.